This T cell receptor beta chain was recorded in a study of CD8+ T cells in alopecia areata. Points from the study as a whole: More clonal than normal scalp was lesional scalp, particularly alopecia totalis/universalis. TCRs were shared less clearly across patients than in mice, possibly for HLA-related reasons. Scalp samples also yield sequences from resident alphabeta T cells of normal skin.

RNA was extracted and reverse transcribed into cDNA as the sequencing template. Only in-frame clones appear in the TCRdb table, and some are missing; sequencing was by immunoSEQ multiplex PCR. The data contain 110,000 or so clones, over 55% of them singletons. This clone has a handful of counts. Its antigen is currently unknown. This CDR3 region has 11 residues. From germline, CDR1 is WSHSY and CDR2 SAAADI. The V end was cut by 8 bases, the J end by 6 bases, with 10 bases between. V is TRBV10-2 and J is TRBJ1-1, with no clear D. Sequenced input: NKG2D-low CD8+ T cells sorted from blood. This receptor was obtained from a human donor with alopecia areata. CDR3 nucleotide sequence: TGCGCCAGCGGGCTGGCTTCTGAAGCTTTCTTT. It encodes CASGLASEAFF.